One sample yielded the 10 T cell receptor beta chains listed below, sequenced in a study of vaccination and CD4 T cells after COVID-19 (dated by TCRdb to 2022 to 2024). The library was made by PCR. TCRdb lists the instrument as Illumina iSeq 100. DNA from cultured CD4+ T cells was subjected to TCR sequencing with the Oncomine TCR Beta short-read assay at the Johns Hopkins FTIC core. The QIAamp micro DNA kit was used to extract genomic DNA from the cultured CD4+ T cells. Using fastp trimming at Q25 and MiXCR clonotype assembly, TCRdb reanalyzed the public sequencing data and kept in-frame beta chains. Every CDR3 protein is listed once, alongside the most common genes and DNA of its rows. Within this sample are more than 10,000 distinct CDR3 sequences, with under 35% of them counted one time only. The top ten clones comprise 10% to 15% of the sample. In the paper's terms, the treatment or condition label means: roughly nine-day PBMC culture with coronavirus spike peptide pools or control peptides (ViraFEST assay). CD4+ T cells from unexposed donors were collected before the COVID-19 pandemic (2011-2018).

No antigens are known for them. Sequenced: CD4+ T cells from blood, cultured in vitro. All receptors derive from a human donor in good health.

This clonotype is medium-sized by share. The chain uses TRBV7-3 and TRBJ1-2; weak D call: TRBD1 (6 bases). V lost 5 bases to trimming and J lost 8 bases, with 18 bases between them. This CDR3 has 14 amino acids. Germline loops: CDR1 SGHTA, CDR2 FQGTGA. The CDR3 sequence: CASSPGGAPGGYTF. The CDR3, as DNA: TGTGCCAGCAGCCCGGGGGGGGCCCCAGGGGGCTACACCTTC.

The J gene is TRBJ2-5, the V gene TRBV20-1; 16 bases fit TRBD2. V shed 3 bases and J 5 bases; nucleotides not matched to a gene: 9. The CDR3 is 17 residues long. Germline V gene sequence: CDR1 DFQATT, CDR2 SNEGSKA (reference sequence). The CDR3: CSASDGTSGRDEETQYF. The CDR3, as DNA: TGCAGTGCTAGCGACGGGACTAGCGGGAGGGACGAGGAGACCCAGTACTTC.

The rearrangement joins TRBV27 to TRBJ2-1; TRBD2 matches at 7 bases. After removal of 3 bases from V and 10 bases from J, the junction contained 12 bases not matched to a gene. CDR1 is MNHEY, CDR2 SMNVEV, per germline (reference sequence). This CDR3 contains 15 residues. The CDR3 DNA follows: TGTGCCAGCAGTTTCCAAGCGGGACCCCGCGGCGAGCAGTTCTTC. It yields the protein CASSFQAGPRGEQFF.

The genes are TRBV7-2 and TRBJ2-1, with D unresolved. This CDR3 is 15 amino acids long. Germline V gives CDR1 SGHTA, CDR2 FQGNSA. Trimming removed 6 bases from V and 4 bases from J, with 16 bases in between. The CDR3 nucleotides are TGTGCCAGCAGGTCGACCGGGCCCCAATACAATGAGCAGTTCTTC. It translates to CASRSTGPQYNEQFF.

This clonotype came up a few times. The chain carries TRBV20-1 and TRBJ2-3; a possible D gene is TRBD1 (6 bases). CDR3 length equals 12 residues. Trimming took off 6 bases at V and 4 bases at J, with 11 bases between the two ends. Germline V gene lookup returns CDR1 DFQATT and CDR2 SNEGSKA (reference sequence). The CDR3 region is CSAPDSSDTQYF. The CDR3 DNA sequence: TGCAGTGCCCCGGACAGCTCAGATACGCAGTATTTT.

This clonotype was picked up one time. In DNA, the CDR3 is TGCAGCGCCGGCAACGGGAGGGCCTCTGAGCAGTTCTTC. Protein product: CSAGNGRASEQFF. This rearrangement joins TRBV29-1 to TRBJ2-1; 8 nucleotides align to TRBD2. J was trimmed by 9 bases and V by 7 bases; bases with no gene match: 11. In germline, CDR1 is SQVTM, CDR2 ANQGSEA. This CDR3 has 13 residues.

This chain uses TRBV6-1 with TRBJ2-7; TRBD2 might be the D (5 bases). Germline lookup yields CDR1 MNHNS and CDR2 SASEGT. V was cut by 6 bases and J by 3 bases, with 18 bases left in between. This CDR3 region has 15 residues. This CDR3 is CASRLEPGGLYEQYF. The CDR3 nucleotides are TGTGCCAGCAGACTCGAGCCGGGCGGGCTCTACGAGCAGTACTTC.

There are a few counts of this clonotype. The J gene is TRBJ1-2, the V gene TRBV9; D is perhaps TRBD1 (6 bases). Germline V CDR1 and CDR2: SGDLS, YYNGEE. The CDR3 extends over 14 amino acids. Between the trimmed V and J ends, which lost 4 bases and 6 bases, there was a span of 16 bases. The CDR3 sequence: CASSPHLTGNGYTF. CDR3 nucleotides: TGTGCCAGCAGCCCGCACCTAACAGGGAATGGCTACACCTTC.

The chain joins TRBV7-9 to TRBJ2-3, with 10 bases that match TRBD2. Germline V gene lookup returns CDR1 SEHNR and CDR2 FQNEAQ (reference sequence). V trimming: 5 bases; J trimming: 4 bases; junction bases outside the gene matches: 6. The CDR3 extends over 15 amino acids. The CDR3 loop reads CASSITSGTADTQYF. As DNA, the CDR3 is TGTGCCAGCAGCATTACTAGCGGGACCGCAGATACGCAGTATTTT.

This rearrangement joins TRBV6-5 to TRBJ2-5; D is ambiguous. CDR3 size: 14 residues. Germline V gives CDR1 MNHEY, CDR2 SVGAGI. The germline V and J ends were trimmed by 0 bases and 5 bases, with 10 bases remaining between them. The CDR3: CASSYSESAETQYF. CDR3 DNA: TGTGCCAGCAGTTACTCAGAGTCGGCGGAGACCCAGTACTTC.